The rows below give T cell receptor beta chains drawn from one sample of a study of T cells in Graves' hyperthyroidism and ophthalmopathy. TCRdb re-derived calls from the multiplex PCR reads in MiXCR, one entry per CDR3 protein. The sample carries approximately 590,000 distinct CDR3 sequences, around a sixth recorded once. Source material: blood. The receptors come from a woman in her twenties or thirties with Graves' hyperthyroidism. Each CDR3 is given with its conserved first and last residue. The D gene is left open where the match is weak. Expanded clones are given a class, and other clones once, few, many or no size at all.

J: TRBJ2-3; V: TRBV29-1; length: 16; size: many; D: TRBD2; CDR3: CSVEYLAGVGTDTQYF; DNA: TGCAGCGTTGAATACCTAGCGGGAGTGGGCACAGATACGCAGTATTTT
J: TRBJ1-1; V: TRBV19; length: 16; size: -; D: -; CDR3: CASTTRGAGTNTEAFF; DNA: TGTGCCAGTACGACCCGTGGGGCAGGGACGAACACTGAAGCTTTCTTT
J: TRBJ2-3; V: TRBV7-9; length: 17; size: many; D: -; CDR3: CASSQGVAPGPSDTQYF; DNA: TGTGCCAGCAGCCAAGGGGTGGCCCCGGGTCCCTCAGATACGCAGTATTTT
J: TRBJ2-7; V: TRBV30; length: 14; size: many; D: TRBD1; CDR3: CAWSADRGAYEQYF; DNA: TGTGCCTGGAGTGCTGACAGGGGGGCCTACGAGCAGTACTTC
J: TRBJ1-2; V: TRBV28; length: 13; size: few; D: -; CDR3: CASSVRVNYGYTF; DNA: TGTGCCAGCAGCGTCCGTGTGAACTATGGCTACACCTTC
J: TRBJ2-7; V: TRBV29-1; length: 14; size: few; D: TRBD2; CDR3: CSVESGTSEFVQYF; DNA: TGCAGCGTTGAATCTGGAACTAGCGAGTTCGTGCAGTACTTC
J: TRBJ2-1; V: TRBV30; length: 13; size: many; D: -; CDR3: CAWSPMSVFEQFF; DNA: TGTGCCTGGAGTCCCATGTCTGTGTTTGAGCAGTTCTTC
J: TRBJ1-3; V: TRBV7-9; length: 16; size: -; D: -; CDR3: CASSYDGVNSGNTIYF; DNA: TGTGCCAGCAGCTACGACGGAGTAAACTCTGGAAACACCATATATTTT
J: TRBJ2-1; V: TRBV7-9; length: 17; size: many; D: -; CDR3: CASSLPRGDRNYNEQFF; DNA: TGTGCCAGCAGCTTACCCAGGGGGGACAGAAACTACAATGAGCAGTTCTTC
J: TRBJ1-2; V: TRBV7-9; length: 14; size: -; D: -; CDR3: CASDRDGYSNGYTF; DNA: TGTGCCAGTGACCGGGACGGATATAGCAATGGCTACACCTTC
J: TRBJ2-7; V: TRBV5-1; length: 13; size: many; D: -; CDR3: CASTGTSSYEQYF; DNA: TGCGCCTCGACGGGCACGAGCTCCTACGAGCAGTACTTC
J: TRBJ2-5; V: TRBV15; length: 12; size: -; D: -; CDR3: CATSSRRETQYF; DNA: TGTGCCACCAGCAGTAGAAGAGAGACCCAGTACTTC
J: TRBJ2-7; V: TRBV20-1; length: 14; size: many; D: -; CDR3: CSARDYGTRREQYF; DNA: TGCAGTGCTAGAGACTACGGGACCAGGAGGGAGCAGTACTTC
J: TRBJ1-5; V: TRBV7-2; length: 13; size: -; D: -; CDR3: CASSLSYNQPQHF; DNA: TGTGCCAGCAGCTTATCGTACAATCAGCCCCAGCATTTT
J: TRBJ2-7; V: TRBV7-2; length: 17; size: many; D: -; CDR3: CASSLVGRGQGSYEQYF; DNA: TGTGCCAGCAGCTTAGTCGGGAGGGGGCAGGGATCCTACGAGCAGTACTTC
J: TRBJ1-2; V: TRBV3-1; length: 15; size: many; D: -; CDR3: CASSQDIRAFYGYTF; DNA: TGTGCCAGCAGCCAAGACATCAGGGCGTTCTATGGCTACACCTTC
J: TRBJ2-3; V: TRBV7-9; length: 13; size: few; D: -; CDR3: CASSLSQPDTQYF; DNA: TGTGCCAGCAGCTTAAGCCAACCAGATACGCAGTATTTT
J: TRBJ1-1; V: TRBV24-1; length: 18; size: many; D: -; CDR3: CAADQPNRDCFSFTEAFF; DNA: TGTGCCGCCGATCAACCCAATAGGGATTGTTTCAGTTTCACTGAAGCTTTCTTT
J: TRBJ1-3; V: TRBV7-9; length: 16; size: few; D: -; CDR3: CASSPGRLRTGNTIYF; DNA: TGTGCCAGCAGCCCCGGCCGACTCCGGACTGGAAACACCATATATTTT
J: TRBJ2-7; V: TRBV3-1; length: 14; size: many; D: -; CDR3: CASSHEGGAYEQYF; DNA: TGTGCCAGCAGCCACGAGGGGGGGGCCTACGAGCAGTACTTC
J: TRBJ2-2; V: TRBV9; length: 15; size: -; D: TRBD2; CDR3: CASSPLTSGTGELFF; DNA: TGTGCCAGCAGCCCCCTAACTAGCGGCACCGGGGAGCTGTTTTTT
J: TRBJ1-2; V: TRBV7-9; length: 14; size: -; D: -; CDR3: CASSLDMWDYGYTF; DNA: TGTGCCAGCAGCTTAGATATGTGGGACTATGGCTACACCTTC
J: TRBJ2-6; V: TRBV11-3; length: 18; size: few; D: -; CDR3: CAKPFRDGVLRGANVLTF; DNA: TGTGCCAAGCCCTTCCGGGACGGCGTTTTGCGAGGGGCCAACGTCCTGACTTTC
J: TRBJ2-7; V: TRBV14; length: 13; size: few; D: -; CDR3: CASSQGRGYEQYF; DNA: TGTGCCAGCAGCCAGGGTCGGGGATACGAGCAGTACTTC
J: TRBJ2-2; V: TRBV10-2; length: 14; size: -; D: TRBD2; CDR3: CASKGRDWTGELFF; DNA: TGCGCCAGCAAGGGGAGGGATTGGACCGGGGAGCTGTTTTTT
J: TRBJ1-2; V: TRBV6-1; length: 14; size: few; D: -; CDR3: CASSEQGRYYGYTF; DNA: TGTGCCAGCAGTGAACAGGGCAGGTACTATGGCTACACCTTC
J: TRBJ2-1; V: TRBV30; length: 15; size: many; D: TRBD2; CDR3: CAWSVAGEFYNEQFF; DNA: TGTGCCTGGAGTGTAGCGGGAGAGTTTTACAATGAGCAGTTCTTC